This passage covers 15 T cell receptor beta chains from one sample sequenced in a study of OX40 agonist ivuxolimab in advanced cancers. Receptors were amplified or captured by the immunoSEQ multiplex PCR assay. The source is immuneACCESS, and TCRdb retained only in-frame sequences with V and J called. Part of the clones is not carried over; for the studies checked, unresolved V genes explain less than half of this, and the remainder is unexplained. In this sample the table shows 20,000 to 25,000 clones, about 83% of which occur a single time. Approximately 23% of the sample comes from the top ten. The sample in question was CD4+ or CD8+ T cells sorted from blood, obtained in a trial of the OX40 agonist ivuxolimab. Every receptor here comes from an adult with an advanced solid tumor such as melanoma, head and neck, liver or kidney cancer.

For the CDR3, the DNA is TGTGCCAGCAGCATTCACCAAGCCACTGGAAACACCATATATTTT. This translates into CASSIHQATGNTIYF. The chain uses TRBV13 and TRBJ1-3; D not resolved. The CDR3 covers 15 residues. The ends were cut back, 5 bases at V and 2 bases at J, with 13 bases in the middle. The germline V gene has CDR1 PRHDT and CDR2 FYEKMQ (reference sequence).

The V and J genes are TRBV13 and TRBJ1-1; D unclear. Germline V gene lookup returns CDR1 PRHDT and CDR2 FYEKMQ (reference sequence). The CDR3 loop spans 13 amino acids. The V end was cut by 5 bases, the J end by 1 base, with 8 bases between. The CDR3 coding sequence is TGTGCCAGCAGCCGTCAGAAGAACACTGAAGCTTTCTTT. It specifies CASSRQKNTEAFF.

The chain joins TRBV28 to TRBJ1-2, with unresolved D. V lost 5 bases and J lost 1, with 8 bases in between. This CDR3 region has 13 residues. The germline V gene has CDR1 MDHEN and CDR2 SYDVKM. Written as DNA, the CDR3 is TGTGCCAGCAGTGTACAGTTTAACTATGGCTACACCTTC. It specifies CASSVQFNYGYTF.

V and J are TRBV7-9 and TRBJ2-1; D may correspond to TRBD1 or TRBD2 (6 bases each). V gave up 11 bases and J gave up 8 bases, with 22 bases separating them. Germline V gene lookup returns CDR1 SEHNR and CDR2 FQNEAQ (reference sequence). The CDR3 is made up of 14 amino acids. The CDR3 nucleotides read TGTGCCGGCTTATCCGTGGGGGGCGAGGATGAGCAGTTCTTC. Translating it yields CAGLSVGGEDEQFF.

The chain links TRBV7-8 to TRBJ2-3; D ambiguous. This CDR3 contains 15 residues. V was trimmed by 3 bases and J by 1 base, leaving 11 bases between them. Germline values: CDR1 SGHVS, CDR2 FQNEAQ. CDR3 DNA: TGTGCCAGCAGCTTTGAGAGTAGGGGCACAGATACGCAGTATTTT. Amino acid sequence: CASSFESRGTDTQYF. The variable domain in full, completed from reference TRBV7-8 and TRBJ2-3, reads GAGVSQSPRYKVAKRGQDVALRCDPISGHVSLFWYQQALGQGPEFLTYFQNEAQLDKSGLPSDRFFAERPEGSVSTLKIQRTQQEDSAVYLCASSFESRGTDTQYFGPGTRLTVL.

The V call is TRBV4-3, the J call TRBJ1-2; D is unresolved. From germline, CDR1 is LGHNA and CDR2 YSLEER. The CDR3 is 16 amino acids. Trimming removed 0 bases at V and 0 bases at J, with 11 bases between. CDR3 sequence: CASSQDWAPTNYGYTF. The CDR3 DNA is TGCGCCAGCAGCCAAGATTGGGCCCCCACTAACTATGGCTACACCTTC.

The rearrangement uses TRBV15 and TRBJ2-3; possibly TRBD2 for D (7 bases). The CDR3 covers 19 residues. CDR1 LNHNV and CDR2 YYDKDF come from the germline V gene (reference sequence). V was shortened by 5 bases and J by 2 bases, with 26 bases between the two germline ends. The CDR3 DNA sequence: TGTGCCACCAGCTCGGGGGAGACAGAGGTGGGGGGGCCCACAGATACGCAGTATTTT. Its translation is CATSSGETEVGGPTDTQYF.

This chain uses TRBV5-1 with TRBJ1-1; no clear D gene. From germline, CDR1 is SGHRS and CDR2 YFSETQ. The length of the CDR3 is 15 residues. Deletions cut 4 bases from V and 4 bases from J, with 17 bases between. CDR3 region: CASSPDAPSVTEAFF. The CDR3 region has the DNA TGCGCCAGCAGCCCTGACGCCCCTTCTGTCACTGAAGCTTTCTTT.

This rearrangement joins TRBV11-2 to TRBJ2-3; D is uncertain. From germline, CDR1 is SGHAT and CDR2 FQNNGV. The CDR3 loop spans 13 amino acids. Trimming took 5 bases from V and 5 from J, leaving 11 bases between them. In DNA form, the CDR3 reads TGTGCCAGCAGCCCCCCCGCTGGAGATACGCAGTATTTT. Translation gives CASSPPAGDTQYF. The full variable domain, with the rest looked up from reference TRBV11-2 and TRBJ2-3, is EAGVAQSPRYKIIEKRQSVAFWCNPISGHATLYWYQQILGQGPKLLIQFQNNGVVDDSQLPKDRFSAERLKGVDSTLKIQPAKLEDSAVYLCASSPPAGDTQYFGPGTRLTVL.

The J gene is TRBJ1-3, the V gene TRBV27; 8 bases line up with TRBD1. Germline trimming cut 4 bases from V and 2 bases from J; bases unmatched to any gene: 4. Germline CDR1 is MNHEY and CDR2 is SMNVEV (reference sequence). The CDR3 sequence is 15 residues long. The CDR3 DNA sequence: TGTGCCAGCAGTTCAGACAGGGGAGCTGGAAACACCATATATTTT. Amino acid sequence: CASSSDRGAGNTIYF.

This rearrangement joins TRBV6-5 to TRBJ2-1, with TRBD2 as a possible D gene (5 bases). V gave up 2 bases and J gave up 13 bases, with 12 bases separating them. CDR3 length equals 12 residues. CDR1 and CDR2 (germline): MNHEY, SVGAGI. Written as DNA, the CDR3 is TGTGCCAGCAGTTACCCCCCTGGAGGCCAGTTCTTC. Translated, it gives CASSYPPGGQFF.

The CDR3 region is CASSYERTEAFF. Written as DNA, the CDR3 is TGTGCCAGCAGTTACGAAAGGACTGAAGCTTTCTTT. The genes are TRBV6-6 and TRBJ1-1; D is unclear. CDR3 length: 12 amino acids. The V gene's germline CDR1 is MNHNY and CDR2 SVGAGI (reference sequence). The ends were cut back, 2 bases at V and 5 bases at J, with 6 bases in the middle.

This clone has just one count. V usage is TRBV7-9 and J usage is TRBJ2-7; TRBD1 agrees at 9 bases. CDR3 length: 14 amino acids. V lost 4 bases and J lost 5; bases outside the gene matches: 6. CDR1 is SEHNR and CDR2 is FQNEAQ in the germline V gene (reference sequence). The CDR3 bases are TGTGCCAGCAGCTGGGGACAGGGCGACCACGAGCAGTACTTC. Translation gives CASSWGQGDHEQYF. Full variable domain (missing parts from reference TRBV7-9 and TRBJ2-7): DTGVSQNPRHKITKRGQNVTFRCDPISEHNRLYWYRQTLGQGPEFLTYFQNEAQLEKSRLLSDRFSAERPKGSFSTLEIQRTEQGDSAMYLCASSWGQGDHEQYFGPGTRLTVT.

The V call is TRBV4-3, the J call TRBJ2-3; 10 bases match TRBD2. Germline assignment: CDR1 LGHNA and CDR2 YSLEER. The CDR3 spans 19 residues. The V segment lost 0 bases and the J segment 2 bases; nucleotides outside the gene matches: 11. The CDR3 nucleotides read TGCGCCAGCAGCCAAGAATTGGCTAGCGGGGGCCTCCTCACAGATACGCAGTATTTT. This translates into CASSQELASGGLLTDTQYF.

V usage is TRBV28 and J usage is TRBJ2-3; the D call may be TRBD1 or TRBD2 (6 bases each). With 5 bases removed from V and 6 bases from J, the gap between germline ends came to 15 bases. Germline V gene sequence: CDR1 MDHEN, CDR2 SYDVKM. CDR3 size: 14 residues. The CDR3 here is CASSPFGGPDTQYF. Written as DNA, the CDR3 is TGTGCCAGCAGTCCCTTCGGGGGCCCGGATACGCAGTATTTT.